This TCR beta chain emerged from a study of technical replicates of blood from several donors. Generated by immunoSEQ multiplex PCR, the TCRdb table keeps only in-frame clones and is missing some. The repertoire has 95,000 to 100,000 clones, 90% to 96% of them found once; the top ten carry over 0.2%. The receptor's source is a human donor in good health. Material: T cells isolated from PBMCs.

CDR3 sequence (DNA): TGTGCCAGCAGTGTGGCCGGGACAGGGAAAGACTATGGCTACACCTTC. Encoded protein: CASSVAGTGKDYGYTF. The rearrangement links TRBV28 to TRBJ1-2; 9 bases line up with TRBD1. Per germline, CDR1 MDHEN and CDR2 SYDVKM. J gave up 3 bases and V 5 bases, and 10 bases lay outside the gene matches. The CDR3 runs to 16 residues.